Sequencing of this TCR beta chain was carried out in a study of cytomegalovirus exposure and HLA in healthy donors. Germline trimming cut 4 bases from V and 7 bases from J; bases unmatched to any gene: 5. This CDR3 is 13 amino acids long. Germline V gene lookup returns CDR1 SGDLS and CDR2 YYNGEE. A multiplex PCR was run with 60 Vbeta primers and 13 Jbeta primers. Produced via immunoSEQ multiplex PCR; TCRdb's table is partial and in-frame only. Of fewer than 250,000 clones listed, around 73% are singletons. The receptor was derived from a male donor in good health and CMV-seronegative. The chain links TRBV9 to TRBJ2-1, with 7 bases lining up with TRBD1. The sequenced sample was PBMCs. CDR3 sequence: CASSFRDRNEQFF. Written as DNA, the CDR3 is TGTGCCAGCAGCTTCCGGGACAGAAATGAGCAGTTCTTC.